Detailed here is one TCR beta chain. The antigen it recognizes is unknown. Base qualities are not at hand, and no much larger clone is one base apart. The record originates from a study of shared clonotypes between healthy human individuals (dated by TCRdb to 2018 to 2021). As for the study more broadly: The cohort included a few men and a couple of women between 18 and 49 years of age. For each donor, CD4 naive and CD4 memory were each run on three plates, CD8 naive on two plates, and CD8 memory on one plate. Each donor's leukapheresis produced roughly between about 0.8 and 8.9 billion PBMCs. Blood TCR repertoires of about five healthy adults were deeply sequenced to estimate repertoire size and the extent of clonotype sharing between individuals. To increase sequencing depth and limit assay-specific biases, TCR repertoire library preparation and sequencing were carried out by different laboratories using diverse techniques.

Paper-wide results and their limitations: Clonotypes shared by all four sorted-subset donors showed higher generation probabilities than non-shared clonotypes. Because the study included only a small number of donors, the genetic and exposure-history diversity represented was limited. Incomplete sequencing was indicated by rarefaction of sorted-subset datasets, despite the large sequencing depth. Naive subsets generally had larger estimated clonotype richness than memory subsets. Pairwise subsampling led to the expectation that sequencing depth would affect the degree of clonotype sharing among donors. Sampling was restricted to blood, and TCR repertoires in tissue are likely to differ from TCR repertoires in blood. Sharing across a few donors was observed for approximately 5% of naive CD4, around 3.5% of naive CD8, roughly 2.4% of memory CD4, and about 0.4% of memory CD8 clonotypes.

Donors were healthy HIV-negative adults with no recently reported acute infections or vaccinations. Every donor was a Caucasian adult residing in Nashville, Tennessee, USA. The CD8 memory samples were a combination of magnetically selected CD45RO+ cells and CCR7-negative CD45RA+ effector memory (TemRA) cells. Blood was obtained by leukapheresis, after which PBMCs were separated by Ficoll-Histopaque density gradient centrifugation and cryopreserved in liquid nitrogen vapor phase. Purity and quantity of every magnetically sorted T cell population were checked by analytical flow cytometry. Each sorted fraction had its genomic DNA isolated and then quantified by UV absorbance on a Nanodrop 2000c. From the cysteine through the phenylalanine, the CDR3 covers 13 amino acids. CDR3 DNA is the only sequence kept; it has 39 bases, read in frame from the first base. For CDR1 and CDR2, the germline V gene lists SGHTA and FQGTGA. V gives up 10 bases and J gives up 4 bases, and the segment between their germline ends measures 16 bases.

TCR CDR3 regions were amplified from genomic DNA by multiplex PCR using the deep immunoSEQ assay. For each cell subset, the extracted genomic DNA was distributed evenly across all wells of several immunoSEQ 96-well plates, and each plate served as one replicate. For sorted subsets, 200 ng of genomic DNA, equivalent to 25,000 to 35,000 T cell genomes, went into each replicate PCR. The purified libraries were quantified using a Qubit 3.0 fluorometer, sized with a Bioanalyzer 2100, and then quantified again using the KAPA Library Quantification kit. Every immunoSEQ 96-well plate was sequenced on a separate single-read 150-cycle Illumina NextSeq 550 flow cell. In the paper's pipeline: Because the immunoSEQ output held only junctional sequences and lacked quality scores, the filtering could not match the filtering applied to full-length reads. To assign V/J genes and CDR3, sequences were annotated against IMGT germline references using PyIR, a Python wrapper for IgBLAST v1.9. Reads were filtered out if the reads had weak V/J assignments (E-value above 1e-6), no CDR3, stop codons, out-of-frame junctions, or ambiguous translated residues. A V3J clonotype was defined by an identical inferred V gene, J gene, and CDR3 amino acid sequence. The percentage overlap between two repertoires was calculated by dividing the number of shared unique clonotypes by the size of the smaller repertoire. Repertoire richness was assessed with RTK rarefaction, the Chao1 estimator, and Recon v2.1 estimates of unobserved clonotypes. OLGA was used to compute generation probabilities for all TCRbeta clonotypes that the gDNA method yielded from a handful of donors. Here the immuneACCESS table is served through TCRdb, limited to in-frame sequences with V and J called. Missing clones are a known gap in these copies; in checked studies unresolved V genes cover under half, and the rest lacks a known reason. That table gives V, J and clone size, and the DNA gave D and trimming. This sample comprises about 320,000 clones, around nine tenths of them detected only once. Around 15% of the sample is in the top ten clones.

Sequenced sample: memory CD8+ T cells sorted from blood. This sample's cell subset or site label indicates: CD45RO+ cells pooled with CCR7-negative TemRA cells. The chain couples TRBV7-3 to TRBJ1-2, with no confidently assigned D gene. The TCR originated in a man younger than 30 in good health. The DNA is as follows: TGTGCCACAAGGGAGGGAAGCTTCTATGGCTACACCTTC. Its translation is CATREGSFYGYTF. The reference TRBV7-3 and TRBJ1-2 proteins fill in what lies around the CDR3, so the full variable domain reads GAGVSQTPSNKVTEKGKYVELRCDPISGHTALYWYRQSLGQGPEFLIYFQGTGAADDSGLPNDRFFAVRPEGSVSTLKIQRTERGDSAVYLCATREGSFYGYTFGSGTRLTVV.